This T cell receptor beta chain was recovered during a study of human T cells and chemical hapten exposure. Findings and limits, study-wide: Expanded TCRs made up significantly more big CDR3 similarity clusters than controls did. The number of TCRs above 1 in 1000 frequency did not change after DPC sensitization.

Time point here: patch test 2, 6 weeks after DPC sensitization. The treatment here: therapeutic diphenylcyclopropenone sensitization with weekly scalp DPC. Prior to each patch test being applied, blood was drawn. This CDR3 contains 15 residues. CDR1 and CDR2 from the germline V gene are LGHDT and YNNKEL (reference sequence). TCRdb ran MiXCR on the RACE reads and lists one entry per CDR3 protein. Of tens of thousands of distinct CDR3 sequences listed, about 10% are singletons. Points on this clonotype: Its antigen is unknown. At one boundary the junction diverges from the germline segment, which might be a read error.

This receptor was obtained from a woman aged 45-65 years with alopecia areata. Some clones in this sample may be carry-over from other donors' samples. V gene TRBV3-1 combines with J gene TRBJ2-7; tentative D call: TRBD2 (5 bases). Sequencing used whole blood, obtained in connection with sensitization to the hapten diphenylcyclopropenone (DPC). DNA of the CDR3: TGTGCCAGCAACCAAGACATTGCGGGCCCTCGCGAGCAGTACTTC. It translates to CASNQDIAGPREQYF.